These 27 T cell receptor beta chains were all obtained from the same sample, sequenced in a study of T cell responses to AZD1222 COVID-19 vaccine. Some clones are missing from TCRdb's copy, which holds only in-frame ones; the method was immunoSEQ multiplex PCR. The sample includes about 160,000 clones, roughly 86% of them seen just once. This sample comprised peripheral blood, obtained on day 0 of AZD1222 vaccination. These receptors were collected from an adult in good health.

The chain recombines TRBV27 with TRBJ2-3; TRBD1 agrees at 9 bases. The CDR3 length is 16 residues. V shed 6 bases and J 3 bases; nucleotides not matched to a gene: 10. CDR1 and CDR2 from the germline V gene are MNHEY and SMNVEV (reference sequence). The CDR3: CASRPTPGQGTDTQYF. In DNA, the CDR3 is TGTGCCAGCAGACCCACCCCGGGACAGGGTACAGATACGCAGTATTTT.

The chain joins TRBV19 to TRBJ1-1, with D maybe TRBD1 (6 bases). The germline CDR1 and CDR2 sequences are LNHDA and SQIVND (reference sequence). Trimming removed 3 bases from V and 2 bases from J, with 19 bases in between. This CDR3 is built from 17 residues. The CDR3 spells CASSILGAQIVNTEAFF. CDR3 nucleotide sequence: TGTGCCAGTAGTATTTTGGGGGCCCAGATAGTCAACACTGAAGCTTTCTTT.

V gene TRBV16 combines with J gene TRBJ2-3, with 10 bases lining up with TRBD1. The trim removed 2 bases at V and 0 bases at J, leaving 5 bases unmatched. Germline loops: CDR1 KGHSY, CDR2 FQNENV. The CDR3 spans 17 residues. CDR3 amino acids: CASSQLGTGVSTDTQYF. DNA of the CDR3: TGTGCCAGCAGCCAACTCGGGACAGGGGTTAGCACAGATACGCAGTATTTT.

This clone was counted a single time. The genes are TRBV11-2 and TRBJ2-1; 11 bases are shared with TRBD2. Trimming took 6 bases from V and 5 from J; bases not matched to a gene: 6. The germline CDR1 and CDR2 sequences are SGHAT and FQNNGV. This CDR3 comprises 15 residues. Here the CDR3 DNA reads TGTGCCAGCAGGCAGCCGGGACTAGCGGACAATGAGCAGTTCTTC. Its translation is CASRQPGLADNEQFF.

The V gene is TRBV4-3, the J gene TRBJ1-2; 8 bases are shared with TRBD1. This CDR3 has 15 amino acids. J lost 0 bases, V lost 4 bases, and 4 bases had no gene match. Germline lookup yields CDR1 LGHNA and CDR2 YSLEER. CDR3 DNA sequence: TGCGCCAGCAGCCCGGGACAGGCTTCTAACTATGGCTACACCTTC. This sequence encodes CASSPGQASNYGYTF.

The chain recombines TRBV6-4 with TRBJ2-3; the D gene is possibly TRBD1 (5 bases). Germline values: CDR1 MRHNA, CDR2 SNTAGT. The CDR3 is 14 residues long. Trimming cost V 3 bases and J 2 bases, with 9 bases left between them. Written as DNA, the CDR3 is TGTGCCAGCAGTGAAGACAGAGACACAGATACGCAGTATTTT. Its translation is CASSEDRDTDTQYF.

This clone turned up a few times. V and J are TRBV30 and TRBJ1-5; D not resolved. CDR3 size: 13 residues. The V gene's germline CDR1 is GTSNPN and CDR2 SVGIG (reference sequence). Trimming shortened V by 5 bases and J by 6 bases, and 14 bases separated the two germline ends. The CDR3 loop is CAWGRAGGQPQHF. The CDR3 DNA follows: TGTGCCTGGGGGAGGGCAGGAGGTCAGCCCCAGCATTTT. Filled out from reference TRBV30 and TRBJ1-5, the complete variable domain reads SQTIHQWPATLVQPVGSPLSLECTVEGTSNPNLYWYRQAAGRGLQLLFYSVGIGQISSEVPQNLSASRPQDRQFILSSKKLLLSDSGFYLCAWGRAGGQPQHFGDGTRLSIL.

J is TRBJ1-5 and V is TRBV28, with a possible D match to TRBD1 (6 bases). This CDR3 has 15 residues. Germline V gene lookup returns CDR1 MDHEN and CDR2 SYDVKM. Trimming shortened V by 5 bases and J by 5 bases, and 16 bases separated the two germline ends. In DNA, the CDR3 is TGTGCCAGCAGTCCACATGATGACAGGTATCAGCCCCAGCATTTT. It encodes CASSPHDDRYQPQHF.

This clone was observed a single time. The CDR3 DNA sequence: TGTGCCAGCAGTTACCGGGGACCTATGAACACTGAAGCTTTCTTT. Protein: CASSYRGPMNTEAFF. The gene calls are TRBV6-2 or TRBV6-3 and TRBJ1-1, with D tentatively TRBD1 (5 bases). CDR1 and CDR2 (germline): MNHEY, SVGEGT. The CDR3 spans 15 residues. The V end was cut by 2 bases, the J end by 0 bases, with 10 bases between.

J is TRBJ1-4 and V is TRBV28, with D uncertain. This CDR3 region has 13 residues. Germline assignment: CDR1 MDHEN and CDR2 SYDVKM. Trimming left V 3 bases short and J 8 bases short, with 10 bases between. The DNA of the CDR3 is TGTGCCAGCAGTTTTGAGTCAATGGAAAAACTGTTTTTT. This sequence encodes CASSFESMEKLFF.

This chain links TRBV5-5 with TRBJ2-3; 7 nucleotides line up with TRBD2. Germline V lookup: CDR1 SGHKS, CDR2 YYEKEE (reference sequence). This CDR3 comprises 17 residues. V was clipped by 3 bases and J by 8 bases; unmatched bases: 18. The CDR3 is CASSSRSGGSVGVTQYF. CDR3 in DNA: TGTGCCAGCAGCTCCCGTTCGGGGGGATCAGTCGGCGTTACGCAGTATTTT.

V usage is TRBV28 and J usage is TRBJ2-2; 8 positions match TRBD1. This CDR3 spans 15 amino acids. With 4 bases clipped from V and 4 bases from J, the junction kept 5 bases outside the gene matches. The germline gives CDR1 MDHEN, CDR2 SYDVKM. The CDR3 here is CASSSGGAGTGELFF. CDR3 coding DNA: TGTGCCAGCAGTTCAGGGGGCGCGGGCACCGGGGAGCTGTTTTTT.

This chain uses TRBV30 with TRBJ1-2; 10 bases fit TRBD1. The CDR3 consists of 14 residues. Unmatched junction bases numbered 6, after V lost 2 bases and J lost 6 bases. The germline V gene has CDR1 GTSNPN and CDR2 SVGIG (reference sequence). The CDR3 sequence is CAWSRPGQGNGYTF. The CDR3 DNA reads TGTGCCTGGAGTAGACCGGGACAGGGGAATGGCTACACCTTC.

The CDR3, as DNA: TGTGCCAGCAGCCACTCTCTGGGGGGCGCTAGCTCCTACAATGAGCAGTTCTTC. As protein: CASSHSLGGASSYNEQFF. The chain joins TRBV3-1 (or the pseudogene TRBV3-2) to TRBJ2-1; D might be TRBD1 or TRBD2, each matching 6 bases. Germline values: CDR1 LGHDT, CDR2 YNNKEL (reference sequence). With 3 bases removed from V and 0 bases from J, the gap between germline ends came to 18 bases. The CDR3 contains 18 residues.

The chain joins TRBV5-6 to TRBJ2-2, with D hard to call. CDR3 length: 13 amino acids. The V and J ends lost 0 bases and 5 bases respectively, with 5 bases between them. Germline values: CDR1 SGHDT, CDR2 YYEEEE. CDR3 protein: CASSLAGTGELFF. The CDR3 DNA reads as TGTGCCAGCAGCTTGGCCGGGACCGGGGAGCTGTTTTTT.

CDR3 nucleotides: TGTGCCAGCAGCTTAGGGTCCCTTGCGGGGTCCACAGATACGCAGTATTTT. As protein: CASSLGSLAGSTDTQYF. This chain uses TRBV11-2 with TRBJ2-3, with D perhaps TRBD2 (6 bases). Germline-derived CDR1 and CDR2 are SGHAT and FQNNGV. V was clipped by 1 base and J by 2 bases, with 16 bases between them. This CDR3 comprises 17 residues.

The chain joins TRBV14 to TRBJ1-2; D may be TRBD1 (5 bases). The V end lost 5 bases, the J end lost 2 bases, and 15 bases lay between the germline ends. This CDR3 region has 15 residues. CDR1 is SGHDN, CDR2 FVKESK, per germline. CDR3 sequence: CASSARQMTNYGYTF. The CDR3 nucleotides are TGTGCCAGCAGCGCCCGACAGATGACAAACTATGGCTACACCTTC.

This clone was counted once. The chain has TRBV27 and TRBJ2-3, with TRBD2 identical over 8 bases. This CDR3 region has 14 residues. V gave up 7 bases and J gave up 7 bases; unmatched junction bases: 10. Germline CDR1 is MNHEY and CDR2 is SMNVEV (reference sequence). CDR3 sequence: CASMAAGDMYTQYF. CDR3 nucleotide sequence: TGTGCCAGCATGGCAGCGGGAGATATGTATACGCAGTATTTT.

The J gene is TRBJ2-6, the V gene TRBV7-2; D gene uncertain. Trimming took off 0 bases at V and 4 bases at J, with 10 bases between the two ends. Germline V lookup: CDR1 SGHTA, CDR2 FQGNSA. There are 16 residues in the CDR3. The CDR3: CASSLALSAGANVLTF. CDR3 in DNA: TGTGCCAGCAGCTTAGCCCTGAGTGCCGGGGCCAACGTCCTGACTTTC.

J is TRBJ1-5 and V is TRBV6-6; tentatively, D is TRBD1 (5 bases). V lost 9 bases to trimming and J lost 2 bases, with 20 bases between them. Looked up from germline, CDR1 is MNHNY and CDR2 is SVGAGI (reference sequence). The CDR3 length is 16 residues. CDR3 protein: CASSQGIGFGNQPQHF. CDR3 coding DNA: TGTGCCAGTTCTCAGGGAATTGGATTTGGCAATCAGCCCCAGCATTTT.

This clone occurred a few times. This chain joins TRBV29-1 and TRBJ2-7; D gene uncertain. This CDR3 comprises 12 residues. Germline V gene sequence: CDR1 SQVTM, CDR2 ANQGSEA. Trimming removed 7 bases at V and 3 bases at J, with 13 bases between. The CDR3: CSATRLDYEQYF. In DNA, the CDR3 is TGCAGCGCCACACGACTGGACTACGAGCAGTACTTC.

This clone has more than one count but fewer than ten. The CDR3 DNA follows: TGCGCCAGCAGCCCCGGTTACGGGGGGGGAGCTAACTATGGCTACACCTTC. Its translation is CASSPGYGGGANYGYTF. The V call is TRBV5-1, the J call TRBJ1-2; a weak D match, TRBD1 (5 bases). This CDR3 is 17 amino acids long. CDR1 and CDR2 from the germline V gene are SGHRS and YFSETQ. Trimming pared 4 bases from V and 0 bases from J, leaving 19 bases between.

The V call is TRBV3-1 (or the pseudogene TRBV3-2), the J call TRBJ1-4; D gene unclear. Per the germline V gene, CDR1 is LGHDT and CDR2 is YNNKEL (reference sequence). There are 15 residues in the CDR3. Trimming took 6 bases from V and 5 from J, leaving 16 bases between them. The CDR3 protein is CASRSAAGANEKLFF. For the CDR3, the DNA is TGTGCCAGCAGATCGGCCGCAGGCGCCAATGAAAAACTGTTTTTT.

The chain joins TRBV4-2 to TRBJ2-7; 7 nucleotides match TRBD1. Germline V gene lookup returns CDR1 LGHNA and CDR2 YNFKEQ. The ends lost 1 base at V and 4 bases at J; junction bases unmatched: 7. This CDR3 is 15 amino acids long. CDR3 in amino acids: CASSQAGGVVYEQYF. The CDR3 bases are TGTGCCAGCAGCCAAGCAGGGGGAGTCGTTTACGAGCAGTACTTC.

This clone appeared once. The V call is TRBV6-1, the J call TRBJ1-5; D may be TRBD1 (5 bases). The V end was cut by 2 bases, the J end by 4 bases, with 12 bases between. Per germline, CDR1 MNHNS and CDR2 SASEGT. This CDR3 region has 15 residues. CDR3 region: CASSERGRENQPQHF. CDR3 DNA: TGTGCCAGCAGTGAACGAGGCAGGGAGAATCAGCCCCAGCATTTT.

In DNA, the CDR3 is TGCGCCAGCAGCTTGGACGCAGGTTCCTCCTACGAGCAGTACTTC. Its protein product is CASSLDAGSSYEQYF. V gene TRBV5-1 combines with J gene TRBJ2-7; no clear D. The V end was cut by 0 bases, the J end by 0 bases, with 10 bases between. The germline gives CDR1 SGHRS, CDR2 YFSETQ. The CDR3 sequence is 15 residues long.

The rearrangement joins TRBV4-2 to TRBJ2-1, with 10 bases identical to TRBD1. The ends lost 0 bases at V and 10 bases at J; junction bases unmatched: 6. CDR1 is LGHNA and CDR2 is YNFKEQ in the germline V gene. The CDR3 totals 15 residues. CDR3 nucleotide sequence: TGTGCCAGCAGCCAAGAAGGGACAGGGGTGGGGGAGCAGTTCTTC. Protein: CASSQEGTGVGEQFF.